Each of the 30 T cell receptor beta chains below was sequenced from the same sample in a study of blood T cells in healthy people across ages. Primers used in a second PCR of roughly 6 to 12 cycles were a sample-barcoded 5' primer and a J-beta primer mix. TCRdb reprocessed the 5' RACE reads with MiXCR, giving one entry per CDR3 protein. The data hold 1.5 million to 2 million distinct CDR3 sequences, with 49% observed a single time. The sequenced sample was blood. The source of these receptors is a woman between 40 and 55 years old in good health.

This CDR3 is CASSQGAGAEQFF. CDR3 nucleotides: TGTGCCAGCAGCCAAGGGGCGGGGGCCGAGCAGTTCTTC. The chain joins TRBV4-2 to TRBJ2-1; TRBD2 might be the D (7 bases). Germline V CDR1 and CDR2: LGHNA, YNFKEQ. V lost 1 base and J lost 10, with 11 bases in between. The CDR3 covers 13 residues.

Turning to this clonotype: Relative to the germline gene, one junction end is altered; a read error may explain this. V gene TRBV5-5 combines with J gene TRBJ2-5; D might be TRBD1 (6 bases). Germline V gene sequence: CDR1 SGHKS, CDR2 YYEKEE (reference sequence). The CDR3 contains 16 residues. As DNA, the CDR3 is TGTGCCAGCGGCTTGGTGCAGGGGCCCCTCCAAGAGACCCAGTACTTC. Protein product: CASGLVQGPLQETQYF.

This sequence joins TRBV4-3 and TRBJ1-6; 11 bases line up with TRBD1. Germline V CDR1 and CDR2: LGHNA, YSLEER. The junction had 9 bases not matched to a gene; V was cut back by 4 bases and J by 13 bases. This CDR3 comprises 15 residues. The CDR3 loop is CASSRGQGAGGPLHF. Written as DNA, the CDR3 is TGCGCCAGCAGCCGCGGACAGGGGGCGGGGGGTCCCCTCCACTTT.

The genes are TRBV12-3 or TRBV12-4 and TRBJ1-2, with 8 nucleotides matching TRBD1. This CDR3 has 15 amino acids. The ends lost 3 bases at V and 7 bases at J; junction bases unmatched: 10. CDR3 loop: CASSFSRQGTPGYTF. CDR3 sequence (DNA): TGTGCCAGCAGTTTTTCGAGACAGGGGACCCCTGGCTACACCTTC.

This chain joins TRBV4-1 and TRBJ2-1; D uncertain. Germline CDR1 MGHRA, CDR2 YSYEKL. V lost 0 bases, J lost 9 bases, and 12 bases lay in between. The CDR3 consists of 14 residues. CDR3 amino acids: CASSQDFNQVEQFF. In nucleotides, the CDR3 is TGCGCCAGCAGCCAAGATTTCAACCAGGTTGAGCAGTTCTTC.

This CDR3 is CSVEGRTDLNIYGYTF. The CDR3, as DNA: TGCAGCGTTGAAGGAAGGACCGATCTGAATATCTATGGCTACACCTTC. The V gene is TRBV29-1, the J gene TRBJ1-2, with D hard to call. V shed 1 base and J shed 4 bases, with 19 bases lying between them. The CDR3 sequence is 16 residues long. Germline V gene data show CDR1 as SQVTM and CDR2 as ANQGSEA.

This chain uses TRBV7-2 with TRBJ2-7; D unresolved. V shed 0 bases and J shed 12 bases, with 15 bases lying between them. The CDR3 is 13 amino acids. Germline values: CDR1 SGHTA, CDR2 FQGNSA. CDR3 sequence: CASSLAQSSIRYF. Written as DNA, the CDR3 is TGTGCCAGCAGCTTAGCGCAGTCGAGCATTCGGTACTTC.

This clonotype was picked up a small number of times. This may be a read error: a much more frequent sequence differs by one nucleotide. V and J are TRBV27 and TRBJ1-2, with TRBD1 identical over 7 bases. The V gene's germline CDR1 is MNHEY and CDR2 SMNVEV (reference sequence). CDR3 length: 13 amino acids. J lost 4 bases, V lost 3 bases, and 2 bases had no gene match. The CDR3 region has the DNA TGTGCCAGCAGTTTCAGGGGGAGCTATGGCTACACCTTC. Residues: CASSFRGSYGYTF.

This chain uses TRBV24-1 with TRBJ1-2, with 7 bases aligning to TRBD1. J gave up 8 bases and V 1 base, and 6 bases lay outside the gene matches. Germline V gene data show CDR1 as KGHDR and CDR2 as SFDVKD. There are 14 residues in the CDR3. CDR3 sequence reads: CATSDFRDSKGYTF. The CDR3, as DNA: TGTGCCACCAGTGATTTCCGGGACAGCAAGGGCTACACCTTC.

The chain combines TRBV6-6 with TRBJ1-2, with TRBD1 identical over 10 bases. Germline V gives CDR1 MNHNY, CDR2 SVGAGI (reference sequence). CDR3 length: 14 amino acids. J gave up 5 bases and V 5 bases, and 5 bases lay outside the gene matches. Here the CDR3 DNA reads TGTGCCAGCAGTGGACAGGGGGGACGGTATGGCTACACCTTC. This gives the protein CASSGQGGRYGYTF.

This chain joins TRBV7-3 and TRBJ2-3; D is ambiguous. The CDR3 runs to 15 residues. Trimming pared 1 base from V and 4 bases from J, leaving 12 bases between. The V gene's germline CDR1 is SGHTA and CDR2 FQGTGA. CDR3 protein: CASSLIAGPADTQYF. The CDR3 nucleotides are TGTGCCAGCAGCTTAATTGCTGGGCCGGCAGATACGCAGTATTTT.

The gene calls are TRBV28 and TRBJ1-2; D unclear. Trimming took 2 bases from V and 7 from J, leaving 11 bases between them. From germline, CDR1 is MDHEN and CDR2 SYDVKM. The CDR3 runs to 13 residues. The CDR3: CASSLRRVGGYTF. CDR3 nucleotide sequence: TGTGCCAGCAGTTTAAGAAGGGTTGGTGGCTACACCTTC.

This sequence joins TRBV6-5 and TRBJ1-1; the D gene is possibly TRBD1 (6 bases). V was cut by 2 bases and J by 5 bases, with 15 bases left in between. Germline CDR1 is MNHEY and CDR2 is SVGAGI. The CDR3 totals 15 residues. The CDR3 DNA follows: TGTGCCAGCAGTTACATAGGGGGGGCAGGGACTGAAGCTTTCTTT. It codes for CASSYIGGAGTEAFF.

This sequence joins TRBV6-2 or TRBV6-3 and TRBJ2-4; either TRBD1 or TRBD2 may fit D (6 bases each). The germline V gene has CDR1 MNHEY and CDR2 SVGEGT. The CDR3 covers 12 residues. V lost 11 bases and J 4 bases, leaving 12 bases between the germline ends. CDR3 sequence: CASGDTKNIQYF. The CDR3 DNA is TGTGCCTCGGGGGACACTAAAAACATTCAGTACTTC.

This clonotype has a handful of counts. The CDR3 spells CSAKGTGRANEQYF. Here the CDR3 DNA reads TGCAGTGCTAAGGGGACAGGGAGGGCTAATGAGCAGTACTTC. The chain recombines TRBV20-1 with TRBJ2-1, with 9 bases lining up with TRBD1. The J call is doubtful: the DNA matches TRBJ2-7 better. CDR1 and CDR2 (germline): DFQATT, SNEGSKA (reference sequence). The CDR3 consists of 14 residues.

The chain combines TRBV20-1 with TRBJ2-7; 10 bases align to TRBD2. V trimming: 5 bases; J trimming: 1 base; junction bases outside the gene matches: 8. Germline V gene sequence: CDR1 DFQATT, CDR2 SNEGSKA (reference sequence). CDR3 length equals 15 residues. The CDR3 spells CSAHTGTSESYEQYF. The CDR3 nucleotides read TGCAGTGCTCACACCGGGACTAGCGAGTCCTACGAGCAGTACTTC.

The V call is TRBV6-2 or TRBV6-3, the J call TRBJ2-3; 7 nucleotides match TRBD2. The CDR3 contains 16 residues. Unmatched junction bases numbered 8, after V lost 5 bases and J lost 0 bases. CDR1 and CDR2 from the germline V gene are MNHEY and SVGEGT. CDR3 in DNA: TGTGCCAGCAGTCCCCGGGGTAGCGGGAGCACAGATACGCAGTATTTT. Protein product: CASSPRGSGSTDTQYF.

V and J are TRBV20-1 and TRBJ2-5, with D unclear. Trimming took 3 bases from V and 0 from J, leaving 11 bases between them. This CDR3 comprises 14 residues. Per germline, CDR1 DFQATT and CDR2 SNEGSKA (reference sequence). CDR3 in amino acids: CSASADSHQETQYF. Written as DNA, the CDR3 is TGCAGTGCTAGTGCTGACTCCCACCAAGAGACCCAGTACTTC.

The chain is built from TRBV9 and TRBJ2-5, with D perhaps TRBD2 (6 bases). The CDR3 extends over 15 amino acids. V lost 0 bases and J 2 bases, leaving 11 bases between the germline ends. CDR1 and CDR2 from the germline V gene are SGDLS and YYNGEE. CDR3 amino acids: CASSVGGILQETQYF. CDR3 nucleotide sequence: TGTGCCAGCAGCGTAGGCGGGATCCTTCAAGAGACCCAGTACTTC.

This clonotype appeared a few times. The chain couples TRBV6-5 to TRBJ1-2; TRBD1 matches at 7 bases. The CDR3 runs to 15 residues. V trimming: 2 bases; J trimming: 4 bases; junction bases outside the gene matches: 7. CDR1 MNHEY and CDR2 SVGAGI come from the germline V gene. CDR3 DNA: TGTGCCAGCAGTTACACGAGGGACAGTATCTATGGCTACACCTTC. Translating gives CASSYTRDSIYGYTF.

The chain joins TRBV20-1 to TRBJ1-2, with D perhaps matching TRBD1 (5 bases). Between the trimmed V and J ends, which lost 1 base and 8 bases, there was a span of 14 bases. Germline values: CDR1 DFQATT, CDR2 SNEGSKA (reference sequence). The CDR3 covers 13 residues. This CDR3 reads CSARGWQGEGYTF. DNA for the CDR3: TGCAGTGCTAGAGGTTGGCAGGGAGAAGGCTACACCTTC.

The chain is built from TRBV4-1 and TRBJ1-2, with D maybe TRBD1 (6 bases). This CDR3 is built from 15 residues. Per the germline V gene, CDR1 is MGHRA and CDR2 is YSYEKL. Trimming removed 1 base at V and 3 bases at J, with 12 bases between. The CDR3 loop is CASSQGEQGYYGYTF. CDR3 DNA: TGCGCCAGCAGCCAAGGCGAACAGGGATACTATGGCTACACCTTC.

The CDR3 protein is CASSPGTGLEQFF. The CDR3 DNA reads TGTGCCAGCAGCCCCGGGACAGGGCTTGAGCAGTTCTTC. The gene calls are TRBV11-3 and TRBJ2-1; 9 bases line up with TRBD1. The junction had 5 bases not matched to a gene; V was cut back by 5 bases and J by 9 bases. The CDR3 has 13 residues. CDR1 is SGHNT and CDR2 is YENEEA in the germline V gene.

The chain links TRBV29-1 to TRBJ2-7, with D possibly TRBD2 on 5 matching bases. The CDR3 extends over 12 amino acids. Trimming removed 0 bases from V and 4 bases from J, with 7 bases in between. The germline V gene has CDR1 SQVTM and CDR2 ANQGSEA. The CDR3 DNA reads as TGCAGCGTTGAAGATCGGGGTTACGAGCAGTACTTC. Protein sequence: CSVEDRGYEQYF.

The gene calls are TRBV28 and TRBJ2-7, with a possible D match to TRBD2 (5 bases). This CDR3 spans 14 amino acids. V shed 5 bases and J shed 2 bases, with 13 bases lying between them. Germline V lookup: CDR1 MDHEN, CDR2 SYDVKM. The CDR3 reads CASSVPDFPYEQYF. CDR3 sequence (DNA): TGTGCCAGCAGTGTCCCGGACTTCCCCTACGAGCAGTACTTC. The complete variable domain, with remaining parts taken from reference TRBV28 and TRBJ2-7, reads DVKVTQSSRYLVKRTGEKVFLECVQDMDHENMFWYRQDPGLGLRLIYFSYDVKMKEKGDIPEGYSVSREKKERFSLILESASTNQTSMYLCASSVPDFPYEQYFGPGTRLTVT.

The chain has TRBV7-9 and TRBJ1-1; weak D call: TRBD1 (5 bases). The CDR3 is 13 residues long. CDR1 is SEHNR, CDR2 FQNEAQ, per germline (reference sequence). CDR3 amino acids: CASQGEINTEAFF. In DNA, the CDR3 is TGTGCTAGCCAAGGGGAGATAAACACTGAAGCTTTCTTT.

This chain connects TRBV20-1 to TRBJ2-3, with a tentative D call TRBD1 (6 bases). CDR3 length equals 16 residues. Per the germline V gene, CDR1 is DFQATT and CDR2 is SNEGSKA (reference sequence). The ends were cut back, 0 bases at V and 6 bases at J, with 19 bases in the middle. The CDR3 DNA reads TGCAGTGCTAGAGATTTCTCTGGGGGCCAGGGCGATACGCAGTATTTT. Amino acids: CSARDFSGGQGDTQYF.

The V and J genes are TRBV2 and TRBJ2-1, with TRBD2 identical over 12 bases. The J segment lost 10 bases and the V segment lost 5 bases, leaving 9 bases of the junction unmatched. CDR1 is SNHLY, CDR2 FYNNEI, per germline. The CDR3 loop spans 15 amino acids. CDR3 in amino acids: CASSFGTSGRQEQFF. In DNA, the CDR3 is TGTGCCAGCAGTTTCGGGACTAGCGGGCGTCAAGAGCAGTTCTTC.

The chain links TRBV6-2 or TRBV6-3 to TRBJ2-5; 10 nucleotides align to TRBD1. The V gene's germline CDR1 is MNHEY and CDR2 SVGEGT. V was pared by 6 bases and J by 5 bases, with 9 bases of the junction left unmatched. The CDR3 runs 15 residues. The chain's CDR3 is CASRLRDRGYETQYF. DNA of the CDR3: TGTGCCAGCAGGCTACGGGACAGGGGTTATGAGACCCAGTACTTC.

On this clonotype: The junction and the germline gene differ at one end; a read error may be behind it. The chain uses TRBV27 and TRBJ2-7; the match to TRBD1 covers 7 bases. Germline CDR1 MNHEY, CDR2 SMNVEV (reference sequence). The CDR3 contains 14 residues. CDR3 protein: CASSLTQGVYEQYF. The CDR3, as DNA: TGTGCCAGTAGTTTAACCCAGGGGGTCTACGAGCAGTACTTC.